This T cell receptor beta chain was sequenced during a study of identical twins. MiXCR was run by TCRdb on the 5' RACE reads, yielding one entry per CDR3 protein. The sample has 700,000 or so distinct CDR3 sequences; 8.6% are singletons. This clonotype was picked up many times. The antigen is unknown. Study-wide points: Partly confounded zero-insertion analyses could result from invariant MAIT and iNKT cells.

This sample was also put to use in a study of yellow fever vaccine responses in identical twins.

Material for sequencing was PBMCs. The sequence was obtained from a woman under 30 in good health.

CDR3 region: CAISEGGSFTGELFF. The CDR3 nucleotides are TGTGCCATCAGTGAAGGGGGCAGCTTCACCGGGGAGCTGTTTTTT. V usage is TRBV10-3 and J usage is TRBJ2-2, with 7 bases identical to TRBD1. Germline CDR1 ENHRY, CDR2 SYGVKD. This CDR3 is built from 15 residues. After removal of 3 bases from V and 4 bases from J, the junction contained 5 bases not matched to a gene.